A single sample is the source of the 6 T cell receptor beta chains below, sequenced in a study of blood T cell repertoires in COVID-19. Method: immunoSEQ multiplex PCR; TCRdb's copy keeps in-frame clones and lacks some. The sample has roughly 120,000 clones; about 87% are singletons. Sequencing used peripheral blood. These TCRs come from a human donor in a cohort sampled during active COVID-19.

The J gene is TRBJ2-1, the V gene TRBV5-4; D is uncertain. CDR1 and CDR2 from the germline V gene are SGHNT and YYREEE (reference sequence). There are 13 residues in the CDR3. Trimming shortened V by 0 bases and J by 6 bases, and 7 bases separated the two germline ends. The CDR3 sequence is CASSLASRNEQFF. Written as DNA, the CDR3 is TGTGCCAGCAGCTTGGCCTCCCGCAATGAGCAGTTCTTC.

The rearrangement uses TRBV18 and TRBJ2-7; 9 bases are a match to TRBD2. The CDR3 totals 15 residues. Unmatched junction bases numbered 5, after V lost 4 bases and J lost 1 base. The germline gives CDR1 KGHSH, CDR2 LQKENI. The CDR3, as DNA: TGTGCCAGCTCACATAGCGGGGGCCAATCCTACGAGCAGTACTTC. It translates to CASSHSGGQSYEQYF. Combining the CDR3 with reference TRBV18 and TRBJ2-7 gives the whole variable domain NAGVMQNPRHLVRRRGQEARLRCSPMKGHSHVYWYRQLPEEGLKFMVYLQKENIIDESGMPKERFSAEFPKEGPSILRIQQVVRGDSAAYFCASSHSGGQSYEQYFGPGTRLTVT.

The rearrangement joins TRBV3-1 (or the pseudogene TRBV3-2) to TRBJ2-1, with 7 bases fitting TRBD1. The junction had 12 bases not matched to a gene; V was cut back by 4 bases and J by 6 bases. Per germline, CDR1 LGHDT and CDR2 YNNKEL (reference sequence). This CDR3 contains 16 residues. CDR3: CASSLRGRGRRNEQFF. The CDR3 DNA is TGTGCCAGCAGCCTCCGAGGTAGGGGGCGACGCAATGAGCAGTTCTTC.

The chain uses TRBV6-5 and TRBJ2-7; 7 bases are shared with TRBD1. This CDR3 is 11 amino acids long. The germline CDR1 and CDR2 sequences are MNHEY and SVGAGI. J gave up 4 bases and V 8 bases, and 2 bases lay outside the gene matches. This CDR3 is CASETGYEQYF. The CDR3, as DNA: TGTGCCAGCGAGACAGGGTACGAGCAGTACTTC.

This clone was recorded only once. The rearrangement joins TRBV5-5 to TRBJ2-2, with TRBD1 identical over 7 bases. Germline CDR1 SGHKS, CDR2 YYEKEE (reference sequence). After removal of 4 bases from V and 6 bases from J, the junction contained 9 bases not matched to a gene. CDR3 length equals 15 residues. CDR3 in amino acids: CASSARQGPPGELFF. As DNA, the CDR3 is TGTGCCAGCAGCGCCCGACAGGGACCCCCCGGGGAGCTGTTTTTT. Drawing the rest from reference TRBV5-5 and TRBJ2-2, the complete variable domain is DAGVTQSPTHLIKTRGQQVTLRCSPISGHKSVSWYQQVLGQGPQFIFQYYEKEERGRGNFPDRFSARQFPNYSSELNVNALLLGDSALYLCASSARQGPPGELFFGEGSRLTVL.

The chain links TRBV7-9 to TRBJ1-1; possibly TRBD1 for D (6 bases). The CDR3 consists of 16 residues. Germline loops: CDR1 SEHNR, CDR2 FQNEAQ (reference sequence). V shed 4 bases and J shed 0 bases, with 15 bases lying between them. The DNA for the CDR3 is TGTGCCAGCAGCTCCCGGGGGGCGGGGTTGAACACTGAAGCTTTCTTT. This sequence encodes CASSSRGAGLNTEAFF.